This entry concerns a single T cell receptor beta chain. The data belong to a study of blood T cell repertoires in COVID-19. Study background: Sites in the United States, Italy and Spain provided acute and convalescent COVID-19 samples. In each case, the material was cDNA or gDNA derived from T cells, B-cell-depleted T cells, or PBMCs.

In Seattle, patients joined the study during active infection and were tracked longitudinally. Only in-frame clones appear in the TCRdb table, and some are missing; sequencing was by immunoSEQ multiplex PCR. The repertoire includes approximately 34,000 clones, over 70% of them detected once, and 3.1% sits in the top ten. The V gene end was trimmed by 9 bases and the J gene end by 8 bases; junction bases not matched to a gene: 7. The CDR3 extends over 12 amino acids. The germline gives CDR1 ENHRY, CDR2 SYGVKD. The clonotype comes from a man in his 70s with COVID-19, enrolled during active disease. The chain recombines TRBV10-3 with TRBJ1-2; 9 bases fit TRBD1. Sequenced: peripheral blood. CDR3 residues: CAISGQGYGYTF. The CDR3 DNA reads TGTGCCATATCGGGACAGGGATACGGCTACACCTTC.